Listed below are T cell receptor beta chains from one sample, sequenced in a study of blood T cell repertoires in COVID-19. The protocol was immunoSEQ multiplex PCR, while the TCRdb copy is restricted to in-frame clones and leaves out a portion. The sample records 290,000 or so clones, about 87% being singletons. Sequencing used peripheral blood. These receptors all stem from a man aged 65-85 years with acute or convalescent COVID-19. CDR3s include the opening cysteine and the closing phenylalanine or tryptophan. The D gene is left open where the match is weak. Expanded clones are given a class, and other clones once, few, many or no size at all.

V gene	J gene	D gene	clone size	CDR3 DNA	CDR3 protein
TRBV18	TRBJ1-1	.	.	TGTGCCAGCTCACCATTACCCGCCAGGGCGAACACTGAAGCTTTCTTT	CASSPLPARANTEAFF
TRBV18	TRBJ2-2	.	.	TGTGCCAGCTCACCACTACAGGAGCACACCGGGGAGCTGTTTTTT	CASSPLQEHTGELFF
TRBV9	TRBJ2-2	.	.	TGTGCCAGCAGCGTATTCCAGCGGACCAGCGCCGGGGAGCTGTTTTTT	CASSVFQRTSAGELFF
TRBV2	TRBJ1-5	.	many	TGTGCCAGCAGGATCTCAGGGTATAGCAATCAGCCCCAGCATTTT	CASRISGYSNQPQHF
TRBV25-1	TRBJ1-4	.	once	TGTGCCAGCAGTGAGCGGGGGACGCGTGAAAAACTGTTTTTT	CASSERGTREKLFF
TRBV29-1	TRBJ2-4	TRBD1	.	TGCAGCGGGAGGGACAGGAGAATTCAGTACTTC	CSGRDRRIQYF
TRBV6-6	TRBJ1-6	TRBD1	.	TGTGCCAGCAGCCCTTCCGACAGGGGAAATAATTCACCCCTCCACTTT	CASSPSDRGNNSPLHF
TRBV6-5	TRBJ1-5	.	once	TGTGCCAGCCACTTGGGAGCCTATAGCAATCAGCCCCAGCATTTT	CASHLGAYSNQPQHF
TRBV7-9	TRBJ1-2	.	.	TGTGCCAGCAGCCGCAGGGGTAACTATGGCTACACCTTC	CASSRRGNYGYTF
TRBV18	TRBJ1-1	.	.	TGTGCCAGTTGCCCAAGCGGGGGGATCAGCCCTGAAGCTTTCTTT	CASCPSGGISPEAFF
TRBV5-1	TRBJ2-7	.	.	TGCGCCAGCAGCGAGGTCGAGGACGAGCAGTACTTC	CASSEVEDEQYF
TRBV5-1	TRBJ2-2	TRBD2	.	TGCGCCACACGGGAAAGCGGGAGAATAGGAACCGGGGAGCTGTTTTTT	CATRESGRIGTGELFF
TRBV6-1	TRBJ1-2	TRBD1	.	TGTGCCAGCAGTTTGGGACAGCCCCCACGTTACACCTTC	CASSLGQPPRYTF
TRBV5-5	TRBJ1-2	.	.	TGTGCCAGCAGCTTGTCCGGGGTCAGTGGCTACACCTTC	CASSLSGVSGYTF
TRBV18	TRBJ2-4	.	once	TGTGCCAGCTCACCGACCTTTGCGGGCCCAAACATTCAGTACTTC	CASSPTFAGPNIQYF
TRBV6-5	TRBJ2-1	TRBD2	.	TGTGCCAGCAGTTACTCACCTAGCGGGGCCTACAATGAGCAGTTCTTC	CASSYSPSGAYNEQFF
TRBV15	TRBJ2-1	TRBD2	.	TGTGCCACCACCCCAGATCGGACTAGCGGGGGCGGGGAGCAGTTCTTC	CATTPDRTSGGGEQFF
TRBV7-2	TRBJ1-5	.	few	TGTGCCAGCAGCTTAGTTTCCGGGAATCAGCCCCAGCATTTT	CASSLVSGNQPQHF
TRBV7-9	TRBJ2-7	.	.	TGTGCCAGCAGCCCTACAGGGAGGGAGGCCGAGCAGTACTTC	CASSPTGREAEQYF
TRBV5-1	TRBJ2-3	.	.	TGCGCCAGCAGTCCTGGAGACTACACAGATACGCAGTATTTT	CASSPGDYTDTQYF
TRBV18	TRBJ2-1	TRBD1	.	TGTGCCAGCTCACCAACAGGGGGCTCGTGGGACAATGAGCAGTTCTTC	CASSPTGGSWDNEQFF
TRBV7-9	TRBJ2-2	.	.	TGTGCCAGCTTTCCTATGGCGGGGCAGACGAACACCGGGGAGCTGTTTTTT	CASFPMAGQTNTGELFF
TRBV10-3	TRBJ1-2	TRBD1	.	TGTGCCATCTCGAACGGGACAGCCAACTATGGCTACACCTTC	CAISNGTANYGYTF
TRBV5-4	TRBJ1-2	.	.	TGTGCCAGCAGCTGGACAAAGGAGAACTATGGCTACACCTTC	CASSWTKENYGYTF
TRBV5-1	TRBJ1-5	.	.	TGCGCCAGCAGCTTCCAGGCAGGGGATCAGCCCCAGCATTTT	CASSFQAGDQPQHF
TRBV4-3	TRBJ1-2	.	.	TGCGCCAGCAGCCAAGATCCAGGGCATGGCTATGGCTACACCTTC	CASSQDPGHGYGYTF